This T cell receptor beta chain was sequenced during a study of blood T cell repertoires in COVID-19. Whole-study context: Both acute and convalescent COVID-19 samples were obtained from the United States, Italy and Spain. T cells, B-cell-depleted T cells, or PBMCs provided the cDNA or gDNA that served as material.

Per the authors' pipeline: Estimation of nucleated cell counts was performed using reference gene primer amplification. Method: immunoSEQ multiplex PCR; TCRdb's copy keeps in-frame clones and lacks some. V and J calls and clone size are as listed in that table; D and trimming were resolved from the DNA. The sample includes 150,000 to 200,000 clones, roughly 85% of them seen just once. Germline CDR1 is SGHAT and CDR2 is FQNNGV. This CDR3 contains 15 residues. Trimming pared 1 base from V and 3 bases from J, leaving 12 bases between. The sequence was obtained from a man aged 40-49 years with acute or convalescent COVID-19. The V and J genes are TRBV11-2 and TRBJ2-5, with D possibly being TRBD2 (7 bases). The source material was peripheral blood. The CDR3 is CASSLAGGSKETQYF. In DNA, the CDR3 is TGTGCCAGCAGCTTAGCGGGGGGCTCTAAAGAGACCCAGTACTTC.